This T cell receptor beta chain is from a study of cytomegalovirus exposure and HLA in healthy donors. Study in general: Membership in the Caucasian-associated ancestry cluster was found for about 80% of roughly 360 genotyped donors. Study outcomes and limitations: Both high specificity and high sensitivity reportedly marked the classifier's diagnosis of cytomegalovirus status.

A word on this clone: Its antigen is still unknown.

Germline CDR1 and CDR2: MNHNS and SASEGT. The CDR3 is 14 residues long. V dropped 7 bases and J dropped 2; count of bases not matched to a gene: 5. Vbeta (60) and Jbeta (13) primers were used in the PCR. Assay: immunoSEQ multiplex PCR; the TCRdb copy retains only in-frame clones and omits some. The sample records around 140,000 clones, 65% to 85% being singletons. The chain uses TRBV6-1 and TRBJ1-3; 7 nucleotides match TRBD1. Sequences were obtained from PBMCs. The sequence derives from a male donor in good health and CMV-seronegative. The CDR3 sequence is CASMEGTAGNTIYF. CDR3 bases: TGTGCCAGCATGGAGGGGACAGCTGGAAACACCATATATTTT.